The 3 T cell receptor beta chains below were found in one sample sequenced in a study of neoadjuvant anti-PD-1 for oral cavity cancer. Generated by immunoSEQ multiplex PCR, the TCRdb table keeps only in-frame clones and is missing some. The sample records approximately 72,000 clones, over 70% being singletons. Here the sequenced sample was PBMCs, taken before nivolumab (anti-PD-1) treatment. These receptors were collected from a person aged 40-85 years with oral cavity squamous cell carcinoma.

This CDR3 reads CAISDTGGTHEQYF. CDR3 nucleotide sequence: TGTGCCATCAGTGACACAGGGGGCACCCACGAGCAGTACTTC. The V call is TRBV10-3, the J call TRBJ2-7, with TRBD1 matching 9 bases. The V gene's germline CDR1 is ENHRY and CDR2 SYGVKD. Losses at the gene ends were 3 bases for V and 5 bases for J; bases not matched to a gene: 5. The CDR3 sequence is 14 residues long.

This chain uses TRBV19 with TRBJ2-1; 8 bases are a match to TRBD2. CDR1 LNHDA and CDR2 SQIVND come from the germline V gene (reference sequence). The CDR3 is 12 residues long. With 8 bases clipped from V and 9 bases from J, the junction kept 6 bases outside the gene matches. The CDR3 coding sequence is TGTGCCAGTCGAGCGGGAGCGGGTGAGCAGTTCTTC. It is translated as CASRAGAGEQFF.

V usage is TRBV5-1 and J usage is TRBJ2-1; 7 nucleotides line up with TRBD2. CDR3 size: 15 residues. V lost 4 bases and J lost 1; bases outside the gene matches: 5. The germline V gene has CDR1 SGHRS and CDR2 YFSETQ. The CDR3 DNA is TGCGCCAGCAGCGCGGGACTACCATCCTACAATGAGCAGTTCTTC. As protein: CASSAGLPSYNEQFF. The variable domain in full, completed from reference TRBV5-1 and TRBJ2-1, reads KAGVTQTPRYLIKTRGQQVTLSCSPISGHRSVSWYQQTPGQGLQFLFEYFSETQRNKGNFPGRFSGRQFSNSRSEMNVSTLELGDSALYLCASSAGLPSYNEQFFGPGTRLTVL.